The subject of this entry is one T cell receptor (beta chain). Produced via immunoSEQ multiplex PCR; TCRdb's table is partial and in-frame only. In the table there are under 200,000 clones, around 89% of which are singletons. The sample belongs to a study of blood T cell repertoires in COVID-19. This CDR3 comprises 14 residues. Unmatched junction bases numbered 9, after V lost 6 bases and J lost 5 bases. Germline loops: CDR1 MNHEY, CDR2 SMNVEV (reference sequence). Sample: peripheral blood. The TCR originated in a man in his forties with active or convalescent COVID-19. The chain uses TRBV27 and TRBJ2-5; 7 bases are a match to TRBD1. The CDR3 DNA reads as TGTGCCAGCAGCTCGCGAGGGGGCAGGGAGACCCAGTACTTC. It encodes CASSSRGGRETQYF.